These 27 T cell receptor beta chains share one sample of origin, sequenced in a study of PD-L1 blockade in urothelial cancer. TCRdb keeps only in-frame clones here, not all; method: immunoSEQ multiplex PCR. Among tens of thousands of clones listed, about 90% were seen once. Sample: PBMCs, taken around atezolizumab (anti-PD-L1) treatment. Receptor source: a woman aged 60 to 75 with urothelial cancer.

V is TRBV2 and J is TRBJ2-7; 9 bases match TRBD1. Germline V gene data show CDR1 as SNHLY and CDR2 as FYNNEI. CDR3 length equals 15 residues. After removal of 4 bases from V and 2 bases from J, the junction contained 6 bases not matched to a gene. The CDR3 region is CASSGWDRDTYEQYF. The CDR3 bases are TGTGCCAGCAGTGGATGGGACAGGGACACCTACGAGCAGTACTTC.

This sequence joins TRBV7-9 and TRBJ1-2; D is unclear. This CDR3 contains 13 residues. V was pared by 7 bases and J by 4 bases, with 13 bases between. Germline-derived CDR1 and CDR2 are SEHNR and FQNEAQ (reference sequence). The CDR3 spells CASTHSLSYGYTF. Here the CDR3 DNA reads TGTGCCAGCACACACAGTCTCAGCTATGGCTACACCTTC.

The CDR3 spells CSVVGAGGGETQYF. DNA of the CDR3: TGCAGCGTTGTAGGAGCGGGAGGCGGGGAGACCCAGTACTTC. This chain connects TRBV29-1 to TRBJ2-5, with 9 bases lining up with TRBD2. The CDR3 is 14 amino acids. The germline V gene encodes CDR1 SQVTM and CDR2 ANQGSEA. V trimming: 4 bases; J trimming: 5 bases; junction bases outside the gene matches: 8.

This chain joins TRBV7-6 and TRBJ1-3; D ambiguous. This CDR3 has 15 residues. Looked up from germline, CDR1 is SGHVS and CDR2 is FNYEAQ. Trimming left V 1 base short and J 0 bases short, with 7 bases between. CDR3: CASSLGGSSGNTIYF. The CDR3 nucleotides read TGTGCCAGCAGCTTAGGAGGCAGCTCTGGAAACACCATATATTTT.

V gene TRBV7-8 combines with J gene TRBJ2-5, with D possibly being TRBD1 (6 bases). This CDR3 contains 15 residues. Deletions cut 4 bases from V and 5 bases from J, with 17 bases between. CDR1 SGHVS and CDR2 FQNEAQ come from the germline V gene. In DNA form, the CDR3 reads TGTGCCAGCAGCTCATTCAGGGGAGATGGGGAGACCCAGTACTTC. Protein: CASSSFRGDGETQYF.

The chain is built from TRBV11-2 and TRBJ2-7; 7 bases line up with TRBD1. Germline loops: CDR1 SGHAT, CDR2 FQNNGV. CDR3 length: 15 amino acids. The junction had 4 bases not matched to a gene; V was cut back by 0 bases and J by 2 bases. As DNA, the CDR3 is TGTGCCAGCAGCTTAGACAGGACAGGAGCCTACGAGCAGTACTTC. Amino acids: CASSLDRTGAYEQYF.

This sequence joins TRBV28 and TRBJ1-1; possibly TRBD1 for D (5 bases). There are 13 residues in the CDR3. From germline, CDR1 is MDHEN and CDR2 SYDVKM. V lost 6 bases and J lost 0, with 8 bases in between. As DNA, the CDR3 is TGTGCCAGCAGAGGACATTTGAACACTGAAGCTTTCTTT. It encodes CASRGHLNTEAFF.

The chain combines TRBV6-5 with TRBJ2-5; D perhaps matches TRBD1 (6 bases). The CDR3 runs 16 residues. V was shortened by 0 bases and J by 5 bases, with 16 bases between the two germline ends. CDR1 is MNHEY and CDR2 is SVGAGI in the germline V gene. CDR3 loop: CASSYSPPTGGETQYF. CDR3 nucleotides: TGTGCCAGCAGTTACTCTCCCCCGACAGGCGGGGAGACCCAGTACTTC.

V usage is TRBV5-4 and J usage is TRBJ1-2; D possibly corresponds to TRBD1 (6 bases). Germline assignment: CDR1 SGHNT and CDR2 YYREEE (reference sequence). The CDR3 runs to 17 residues. With 0 bases removed from V and 8 bases from J, the gap between germline ends came to 23 bases. DNA of the CDR3: TGTGCCAGCAGCTTGGGTGTCAGGGGAGGGTCGGGGATGGGCTACACCTTC. It yields the protein CASSLGVRGGSGMGYTF.

The chain uses TRBV5-5 and TRBJ2-1; D is possibly TRBD1 (6 bases). CDR3 length: 13 amino acids. V was clipped by 5 bases and J by 5 bases, with 11 bases between them. Germline CDR1 and CDR2: SGHKS and YYEKEE (reference sequence). CDR3 sequence: CASRRTENNEQFF. The CDR3 DNA reads TGTGCCAGCAGGAGGACAGAAAACAATGAGCAGTTCTTC.

The rearrangement uses TRBV11-2 and TRBJ2-7; D might be TRBD2 (6 bases). This CDR3 region has 13 residues. The V and J ends lost 5 bases and 6 bases respectively, with 14 bases between them. Germline V gives CDR1 SGHAT, CDR2 FQNNGV. This chain's CDR3 is CASSPSGGGEQYF. The CDR3 nucleotides read TGTGCCAGCAGCCCCTCCGGGGGAGGCGAGCAGTACTTC. Using reference TRBV11-2 and TRBJ2-7 for the parts outside the CDR3, the full variable domain is EAGVAQSPRYKIIEKRQSVAFWCNPISGHATLYWYQQILGQGPKLLIQFQNNGVVDDSQLPKDRFSAERLKGVDSTLKIQPAKLEDSAVYLCASSPSGGGEQYFGPGTRLTVT.

The V call is TRBV27, the J call TRBJ1-4, with TRBD1 identical over 10 bases. This CDR3 comprises 13 residues. In germline, CDR1 is MNHEY, CDR2 SMNVEV (reference sequence). With V trimmed by 5 bases and J by 11 bases, 5 bases remained unmatched. In DNA, the CDR3 is TGTGCCAGCAGTCTTCGACAGGGGGCGAAACTGTTTTTT. Its protein product is CASSLRQGAKLFF. Drawing the rest from reference TRBV27 and TRBJ1-4, the complete variable domain is EAQVTQNPRYLITVTGKKLTVTCSQNMNHEYMSWYRQDPGLGLRQIYYSMNVEVTDKGDVPEGYKVSRKEKRNFPLILESPSPNQTSLYFCASSLRQGAKLFFGSGTQLSVL.

V is TRBV14 and J is TRBJ2-1, with D perhaps matching TRBD2 (5 bases). The CDR3 consists of 15 residues. The ends were cut back, 0 bases at V and 10 bases at J, with 16 bases in the middle. Germline-derived CDR1 and CDR2 are SGHDN and FVKESK. CDR3 sequence: CASSQERRVTGEQFF. CDR3 nucleotide sequence: TGTGCCAGCAGCCAAGAAAGGCGGGTGACGGGGGAGCAGTTCTTC.

The rearrangement uses TRBV7-8 and TRBJ1-3; D is undetermined. Trimming left V 4 bases short and J 8 bases short, with 12 bases between. Germline V lookup: CDR1 SGHVS, CDR2 FQNEAQ. This CDR3 has 13 residues. Here the CDR3 reads CASSSPGRDTIYF. The DNA of the CDR3 is TGTGCCAGCAGCTCCCCTGGTCGGGACACCATATATTTT.

The rearrangement joins TRBV19 to TRBJ1-2, with 8 positions matching TRBD1. Per germline, CDR1 LNHDA and CDR2 SQIVND (reference sequence). Trimming removed 1 base from V and 1 base from J; junction bases left unmatched: 2. The CDR3 consists of 15 residues. Here the CDR3 reads CASSIAGQDNYGYTF. CDR3 bases: TGTGCCAGTAGTATAGCGGGACAGGATAACTATGGCTACACCTTC.

V is TRBV12-5 and J is TRBJ2-6; no reliable D call. V was trimmed by 5 bases and J by 0 bases, leaving 11 bases between them. CDR1 and CDR2 from the germline V gene are LGHNT and FRNRAP. The CDR3 is made up of 16 amino acids. This CDR3 is CASGQSRSSGANVLTF. The CDR3 DNA is TGTGCTAGTGGTCAAAGCCGGAGCTCTGGGGCCAACGTCCTGACTTTC.

The chain links TRBV18 to TRBJ2-7, with D possibly being TRBD2 (5 bases). CDR1 KGHSH and CDR2 LQKENI come from the germline V gene. V dropped 6 bases and J dropped 7 bases, with 16 bases sitting between them. The CDR3 consists of 13 residues. The CDR3 loop is CASSGGRVMEQYF. CDR3 DNA sequence: TGTGCCAGCTCTGGTGGGCGGGTCATGGAGCAGTACTTC.

A word on this clone: Other DNA sequences in this specimen translate into the identical CDR3. CDR3 bases: TGTGCCTGGAGTCTTACCTACGAGCAGTACTTC. Its translation: CAWSLTYEQYF. The chain recombines TRBV30 with TRBJ2-7, with D unclear. The CDR3 extends over 11 amino acids. Germline CDR1 reads GTSNPN; CDR2 reads SVGIG (reference sequence). The germline V and J ends were trimmed by 2 bases and 2 bases, with 4 bases remaining between them. The whole variable domain, filled in from reference TRBV30 and TRBJ2-7, reads SQTIHQWPATLVQPVGSPLSLECTVEGTSNPNLYWYRQAAGRGLQLLFYSVGIGQISSEVPQNLSASRPQDRQFILSSKKLLLSDSGFYLCAWSLTYEQYFGPGTRLTVT.

The V call is TRBV5-6, the J call TRBJ1-2; D is unresolved. V was trimmed by 0 bases and J by 7 bases, leaving 10 bases between them. The CDR3 is 13 amino acids. Germline CDR1 reads SGHDT; CDR2 reads YYEEEE. CDR3 protein: CASSLVRLSGYTF. CDR3 sequence (DNA): TGTGCCAGCAGCTTGGTGAGGCTCTCTGGCTACACCTTC.

This clone is a singleton in its sample. In DNA form, the CDR3 reads TGTGCCAGCAGTTTGGGACTAGCGCGGGAGGCAGAGACCCAGTACTTC. This encodes CASSLGLAREAETQYF. V is TRBV6-5 and J is TRBJ2-5; 10 nucleotides agree with TRBD2. Unmatched junction bases numbered 9, after V lost 4 bases and J lost 4 bases. The CDR3 runs to 16 residues. The germline V gene encodes CDR1 MNHEY and CDR2 SVGAGI.

The rearrangement links TRBV7-3 to TRBJ2-3; D unclear. The CDR3 extends over 14 amino acids. Trimming stripped 4 bases from V and 2 bases from J, with 10 bases between. The germline CDR1 and CDR2 sequences are SGHTA and FQGTGA. CDR3 DNA: TGTGCCAGCAGCTCCGGTATTATCACAGATACGCAGTATTTT. This gives the protein CASSSGIITDTQYF. Combining the CDR3 with reference TRBV7-3 and TRBJ2-3 gives the whole variable domain GAGVSQTPSNKVTEKGKYVELRCDPISGHTALYWYRQSLGQGPEFLIYFQGTGAADDSGLPNDRFFAVRPEGSVSTLKIQRTERGDSAVYLCASSSGIITDTQYFGPGTRLTVL.

By share, this clone ranks as medium-sized. The J gene is TRBJ2-7, the V gene TRBV10-1; possible D gene TRBD1, 5 bases. V was trimmed by 2 bases and J by 5 bases, leaving 16 bases between them. The length of the CDR3 is 15 residues. Germline values: CDR1 WNHNN, CDR2 SYGVQD (reference sequence). CDR3 nucleotides: TGCGCCAGCAGTGAGACGAGAACAGGATTCAACGAGCAGTACTTC. It encodes CASSETRTGFNEQYF.

The genes are TRBV30 and TRBJ2-4, with D uncertain. CDR1 GTSNPN and CDR2 SVGIG come from the germline V gene (reference sequence). V gave up 2 bases and J gave up 4 bases, with 9 bases separating them. This CDR3 contains 13 residues. The CDR3 is CAWSNGRKNIQYF. CDR3 DNA sequence: TGTGCCTGGAGTAACGGCAGGAAAAACATTCAGTACTTC.

The chain recombines TRBV19 with TRBJ2-2, with a tentative D call TRBD2 (6 bases). This CDR3 region has 15 residues. With 3 bases removed from V and 3 bases from J, the gap between germline ends came to 11 bases. Germline V gene lookup returns CDR1 LNHDA and CDR2 SQIVND (reference sequence). CDR3 loop: CASSIWTGDTGELFF. In DNA, the CDR3 is TGTGCCAGTAGTATCTGGACGGGGGACACCGGGGAGCTGTTTTTT.

Only one count was recorded for this clone. This chain links TRBV28 with TRBJ2-7, with a weak D call TRBD1 (6 bases). The V gene's germline CDR1 is MDHEN and CDR2 SYDVKM. This CDR3 is built from 15 residues. The V end was cut by 7 bases, the J end by 7 bases, with 23 bases between. The CDR3 protein is CASISQGTPSREQYF. CDR3 bases: TGTGCCAGCATCTCCCAGGGGACACCCTCTCGGGAGCAGTACTTC.

This chain's CDR3 is CASSFLGRNTEAFF. CDR3 in DNA: TGTGCCAGCAGTTTTCTAGGGAGGAACACTGAAGCTTTCTTT. The chain recombines TRBV27 with TRBJ1-1, with D hard to call. This CDR3 region has 14 residues. V lost 3 bases, J lost 1 base, and 9 bases lay in between. Looked up from germline, CDR1 is MNHEY and CDR2 is SMNVEV (reference sequence).

This rearrangement joins TRBV7-6 to TRBJ1-1; 8 nucleotides match TRBD1. This CDR3 contains 15 residues. The J segment lost 4 bases and the V segment lost 5 bases, leaving 9 bases of the junction unmatched. Per the germline V gene, CDR1 is SGHVS and CDR2 is FNYEAQ. The CDR3 protein is CASSLRTGPTTEAFF. The DNA of the CDR3 is TGTGCCAGCAGCCTTCGGACAGGGCCAACCACTGAAGCTTTCTTT.